These T cell receptor beta chains were read from a single sample in a study of T cell clones after liver transplantation. The repertoire was sequenced with immunoSEQ multiplex PCR; TCRdb's copy has only in-frame clones and lacks some. In the table there are roughly 97,000 clones, around 86% of which are singletons. The sequenced sample was CD4+ T cells from blood, obtained before liver transplant. The receptors derive from a human donor who received a liver transplant. The conserved cysteine and the conserved F or W are not part of the CDR3 here. The order of the fields is CDR3 protein, J gene, CDR3 length, V gene.

CDR3 protein: ASSPYPGQGEKLF
J gene: TRBJ1-4
CDR3 length: 13
V gene: TRBV5-1

CDR3 protein: ASSPLAGLEHNEQF
J gene: TRBJ2-1
CDR3 length: 14
V gene: TRBV4-3

CDR3 protein: ARSEAQGAYEQY
J gene: TRBJ2-7
CDR3 length: 12
V gene: TRBV30

CDR3 protein: ASSPLSGGNTIY
J gene: TRBJ1-3
CDR3 length: 12
V gene: TRBV19

CDR3 protein: ASGLGGQGAYGYT
J gene: TRBJ1-2
CDR3 length: 13
V gene: TRBV12-5

CDR3 protein: ASSSDRVPYNEQF
J gene: TRBJ2-1
CDR3 length: 13
V gene: TRBV5-4

CDR3 protein: ASRGTGPYEQY
J gene: TRBJ2-7
CDR3 length: 11
V gene: TRBV19

CDR3 protein: AWRAGTVVQTQY
J gene: TRBJ2-5
CDR3 length: 12
V gene: TRBV30

CDR3 protein: ASSLPSLAQF
J gene: TRBJ2-1
CDR3 length: 10
V gene: TRBV7-8

CDR3 protein: ASSSPTGQGTEAF
J gene: TRBJ1-1
CDR3 length: 13
V gene: TRBV28

CDR3 protein: ASSRTGSSEKLF
J gene: TRBJ1-4
CDR3 length: 12
V gene: TRBV6-1

CDR3 protein: ASGGISGNTIY
J gene: TRBJ1-3
CDR3 length: 11
V gene: TRBV19

CDR3 protein: ASNPRSIVGNTEAF
J gene: TRBJ1-1
CDR3 length: 14
V gene: TRBV19

CDR3 protein: AISERGGNQPQH
J gene: TRBJ1-5
CDR3 length: 12
V gene: TRBV10-3

CDR3 protein: ASRGISGPFYYEQY
J gene: TRBJ2-7
CDR3 length: 14
V gene: TRBV27

CDR3 protein: ASSTWQDGYT
J gene: TRBJ1-2
CDR3 length: 10
V gene: TRBV18

CDR3 protein: ASSPSSGPGSGNTIY
J gene: TRBJ1-3
CDR3 length: 15
V gene: TRBV7-3

CDR3 protein: ASRKSPSGGLADTQY
J gene: TRBJ2-3
CDR3 length: 15
V gene: TRBV5-1

CDR3 protein: ASKVGGEKLF
J gene: TRBJ1-4
CDR3 length: 10
V gene: TRBV19

CDR3 protein: ASRKIAGPTDTQY
J gene: TRBJ2-3
CDR3 length: 13
V gene: TRBV7-3

CDR3 protein: ATSRARAGVSTDTQY
J gene: TRBJ2-3
CDR3 length: 15
V gene: TRBV15

CDR3 protein: ASSPGGSSYNEQF
J gene: TRBJ2-1
CDR3 length: 13
V gene: TRBV18

CDR3 protein: ASSRDYRETQY
J gene: TRBJ2-5
CDR3 length: 11
V gene: TRBV7-7

CDR3 protein: ASSLRGGGQPQH
J gene: TRBJ1-5
CDR3 length: 12
V gene: TRBV28

CDR3 protein: ASTHPGNQPQH
J gene: TRBJ1-5
CDR3 length: 11
V gene: TRBV6-1

CDR3 protein: ASSSGTGNQPQH
J gene: TRBJ1-5
CDR3 length: 12
V gene: TRBV18

CDR3 protein: ASSSGGQGLREKLF
J gene: TRBJ1-4
CDR3 length: 14
V gene: TRBV9

CDR3 protein: ASSFVPRTSRDEQF
J gene: TRBJ2-1
CDR3 length: 14
V gene: TRBV27

CDR3 protein: ASSFGGSSYEQY
J gene: TRBJ2-7
CDR3 length: 12
V gene: TRBV7-2

CDR3 protein: ASSQTGGASSYNEQF
J gene: TRBJ2-1
CDR3 length: 15
V gene: TRBV14

CDR3 protein: ASSSRTSGGYEQY
J gene: TRBJ2-7
CDR3 length: 13
V gene: TRBV25-1

CDR3 protein: SVNRQGNYGYT
J gene: TRBJ1-2
CDR3 length: 11
V gene: TRBV29-1

CDR3 protein: ASSPGARGLAENTGELF
J gene: TRBJ2-2
CDR3 length: 17
V gene: TRBV7-9

CDR3 protein: ASSQQVYGYT
J gene: TRBJ1-2
CDR3 length: 10
V gene: TRBV28

CDR3 protein: ASSQGGGRDEKLF
J gene: TRBJ1-4
CDR3 length: 13
V gene: TRBV4-3

CDR3 protein: ASSTGTEAF
J gene: TRBJ1-1
CDR3 length: 9
V gene: TRBV28

CDR3 protein: SVGGSGINYGYT
J gene: TRBJ1-2
CDR3 length: 12
V gene: TRBV29-1

CDR3 protein: ASSERDGNFYEQY
J gene: TRBJ2-7
CDR3 length: 13
V gene: TRBV6-1

CDR3 protein: ASSPTSGYEQF
J gene: TRBJ2-1
CDR3 length: 11
V gene: TRBV4-1

CDR3 protein: ASSPTSRNTEAF
J gene: TRBJ1-1
CDR3 length: 12
V gene: TRBV6-5

CDR3 protein: ASSMTGRTEAF
J gene: TRBJ1-1
CDR3 length: 11
V gene: TRBV7-8

CDR3 protein: ASSLGGITGELF
J gene: TRBJ2-2
CDR3 length: 12
V gene: TRBV7-3

CDR3 protein: ASSQEAGGPQH
J gene: TRBJ1-5
CDR3 length: 11
V gene: TRBV4-3

CDR3 protein: ASSLAGASGNTIY
J gene: TRBJ1-3
CDR3 length: 13
V gene: TRBV28

CDR3 protein: ASSLARLAGASEQF
J gene: TRBJ2-1
CDR3 length: 14
V gene: TRBV5-8

CDR3 protein: ASSPQAGVNNEQF
J gene: TRBJ2-1
CDR3 length: 13
V gene: TRBV5-4

CDR3 protein: ASSLHYTNEQF
J gene: TRBJ2-1
CDR3 length: 11
V gene: TRBV11-3